The 10 T cell receptor beta chains below come from one sample, sequenced in a study of cytomegalovirus exposure and HLA in healthy donors. PCR used 60 Vbeta primers and 13 Jbeta primers. Sequencing used immunoSEQ multiplex PCR; TCRdb keeps in-frame clones, though not all of them. The sample yields 130,000 to 150,000 clones, roughly 75% seen once. Sequencing was performed on PBMCs. Receptor source: a young man in good health and CMV-seronegative.

Only one count was recorded for this clone. The chain uses TRBV19 and TRBJ2-7; 7 bases match TRBD1. Germline CDR1 and CDR2: LNHDA and SQIVND (reference sequence). The CDR3 covers 17 residues. V shed 0 bases and J 2 bases; nucleotides not matched to a gene: 10. The CDR3 spells CASSIDLFGQGAYEQYF. The CDR3 DNA reads as TGTGCCAGTAGTATAGATCTATTCGGCCAGGGGGCCTACGAGCAGTACTTC.

This chain joins TRBV5-1 and TRBJ1-1, with TRBD1 matching over 9 bases. V was clipped by 4 bases and J by 4 bases; unmatched bases: 8. This CDR3 has 15 amino acids. Per the germline V gene, CDR1 is SGHRS and CDR2 is YFSETQ. The CDR3 reads CASSPGGQGRTEAFF. CDR3 bases: TGCGCCAGCAGCCCTGGGGGACAGGGCCGCACTGAAGCTTTCTTT. Combining the CDR3 with reference TRBV5-1 and TRBJ1-1 gives the whole variable domain KAGVTQTPRYLIKTRGQQVTLSCSPISGHRSVSWYQQTPGQGLQFLFEYFSETQRNKGNFPGRFSGRQFSNSRSEMNVSTLELGDSALYLCASSPGGQGRTEAFFGQGTRLTVV.

The chain joins TRBV7-9 to TRBJ2-3, with TRBD1 as a possible D gene (6 bases). Germline assignment: CDR1 SEHNR and CDR2 FQNEAQ (reference sequence). The V end was cut by 6 bases, the J end by 5 bases, with 27 bases between. This CDR3 has 18 residues. CDR3 residues: CASSFNPRDTGPGDTQYF. CDR3 nucleotides: TGTGCCAGCAGTTTTAACCCACGGGACACCGGTCCCGGAGATACGCAGTATTTT.

This chain uses TRBV28 with TRBJ2-7; TRBD1 is a possible D gene (6 bases). Trimming shortened V by 9 bases and J by 2 bases, and 14 bases separated the two germline ends. The germline V gene encodes CDR1 MDHEN and CDR2 SYDVKM. CDR3 length: 13 amino acids. CDR3 sequence: CASRGHPTYEQYF. The CDR3 region has the DNA TGTGCCAGTAGGGGACATCCGACCTACGAGCAGTACTTC.

The chain recombines TRBV28 with TRBJ2-4, with TRBD2 identical over 8 bases. With V trimmed by 5 bases and J by 0 bases, 12 bases remained unmatched. Germline CDR1 and CDR2: MDHEN and SYDVKM. The CDR3 totals 18 residues. CDR3 amino acids: CASSRRVGLEIAKNIQYF. The CDR3 DNA sequence: TGTGCCAGCAGTCGGCGGGTGGGACTAGAAATAGCCAAAAACATTCAGTACTTC.

The V gene is TRBV7-3, the J gene TRBJ1-2, with 7 bases identical to TRBD1. J lost 6 bases, V lost 1 base, and 8 bases had no gene match. The CDR3 loop spans 15 amino acids. The germline V gene encodes CDR1 SGHTA and CDR2 FQGTGA. The CDR3 DNA is TGTGCCAGCAGCTTAATGGCAAGGGGGCAGGATGGCTACACCTTC. As protein: CASSLMARGQDGYTF.

The rearrangement links TRBV19 to TRBJ1-4; D might be TRBD1 (5 bases). Trimming left V 3 bases short and J 6 bases short, with 17 bases between. The CDR3 consists of 16 residues. Germline V gene lookup returns CDR1 LNHDA and CDR2 SQIVND (reference sequence). The DNA for the CDR3 is TGTGCCAGTAGTATGGGGTTTCAGGGTGGAGATGAAAAACTGTTTTTT. This translates into CASSMGFQGGDEKLFF.

The chain links TRBV6-1 to TRBJ1-1; 8 nucleotides agree with TRBD1. Germline trimming cut 3 bases from V and 0 bases from J; bases unmatched to any gene: 6. The CDR3 spans 16 residues. CDR1 is MNHNS, CDR2 SASEGT, per germline. As DNA, the CDR3 is TGTGCCAGCAGTGAGGGGACAGGACCATTGAACACTGAAGCTTTCTTT. Its protein product is CASSEGTGPLNTEAFF.

J is TRBJ2-1 and V is TRBV7-2; 12 bases line up with TRBD2. Germline CDR1 is SGHTA and CDR2 is FQGNSA. There are 16 residues in the CDR3. Unmatched junction bases numbered 6, after V lost 5 bases and J lost 4 bases. The CDR3 DNA follows: TGTGCCAGCAGCCAGCAAGGGACTAGCGGGTACAATGAGCAGTTCTTC. Protein product: CASSQQGTSGYNEQFF.

The chain links TRBV9 to TRBJ1-2, with TRBD1 matching 8 bases. Germline V CDR1 and CDR2: SGDLS, YYNGEE. The CDR3 length is 15 residues. V lost 0 bases and J lost 3; bases outside the gene matches: 4. CDR3 sequence reads: CASSVGGQGYYGYTF. CDR3 nucleotide sequence: TGTGCCAGCAGCGTAGGTGGACAGGGCTACTATGGCTACACCTTC.